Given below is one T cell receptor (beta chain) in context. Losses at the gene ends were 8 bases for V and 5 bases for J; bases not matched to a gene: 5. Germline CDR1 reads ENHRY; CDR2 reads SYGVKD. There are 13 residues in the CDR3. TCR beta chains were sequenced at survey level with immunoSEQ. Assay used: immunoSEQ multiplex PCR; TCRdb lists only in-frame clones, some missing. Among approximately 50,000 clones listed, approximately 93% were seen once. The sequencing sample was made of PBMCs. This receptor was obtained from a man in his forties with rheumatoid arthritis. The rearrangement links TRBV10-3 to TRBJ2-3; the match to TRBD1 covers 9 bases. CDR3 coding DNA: TGTGCCATCGGGACAGGGATAATAGATACGCAGTATTTT. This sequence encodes CAIGTGIIDTQYF.